Below are 6 T cell receptor beta chains sequenced from a single sample in a study of blood T cell repertoires in COVID-19. Data came from immunoSEQ multiplex PCR; TCRdb stores just in-frame clones and leaves some out. The sample consists of some 160,000 clones, roughly 90% of them appearing once. The sequenced material came from peripheral blood. Receptor source: a man in his sixties with acute or convalescent COVID-19.

The CDR3 DNA sequence: TGTGCCAGCAGTTCCAAAGCCAGGGGGCGAGATCAGCCCCAGCATTTT. This gives the protein CASSSKARGRDQPQHF. The chain links TRBV6-5 to TRBJ1-5; 8 nucleotides line up with TRBD1. CDR1 MNHEY and CDR2 SVGAGI come from the germline V gene. This CDR3 contains 16 residues. The junction had 10 bases not matched to a gene; V was cut back by 4 bases and J by 5 bases.

V usage is TRBV4-1 and J usage is TRBJ1-2, with D possibly TRBD1 on 6 matching bases. Germline values: CDR1 MGHRA, CDR2 YSYEKL. V was pared by 3 bases and J by 0 bases, with 14 bases between. CDR3 length: 16 residues. CDR3 sequence (DNA): TGCGCCAGCAGCCAGGTACAGACAGGACCTAACTATGGCTACACCTTC. It yields the protein CASSQVQTGPNYGYTF.

The rearrangement joins TRBV6-6 to TRBJ1-1; 8 nucleotides line up with TRBD1. The germline V gene has CDR1 MNHNY and CDR2 SVGAGI (reference sequence). The CDR3 totals 16 residues. J gave up 1 base and V 5 bases, and 9 bases lay outside the gene matches. The CDR3 nucleotides read TGTGCCAGCAGTATAGGACAGGGTCTAGGGAACACTGAAGCTTTCTTT. Translating gives CASSIGQGLGNTEAFF.

The J gene is TRBJ2-2, the V gene TRBV30; possible D gene TRBD2, 6 bases. Trimming shortened V by 3 bases and J by 5 bases, and 13 bases separated the two germline ends. The CDR3 has 14 residues. Germline CDR1 and CDR2: GTSNPN and SVGIG (reference sequence). CDR3 residues: CAWRKVAGTGELFF. The CDR3 DNA sequence: TGTGCCTGGAGAAAAGTGGCGGGGACCGGGGAGCTGTTTTTT.

The chain has TRBV5-4 and TRBJ1-3; D is unclear. CDR1 and CDR2 from the germline V gene are SGHNT and YYREEE (reference sequence). CDR3 length equals 15 residues. Trimming removed 0 bases from V and 0 bases from J, with 7 bases in between. The CDR3 nucleotides are TGTGCCAGCAGCTTGGGGCTTGTCTCTGGAAACACCATATATTTT. It specifies CASSLGLVSGNTIYF.

This clone has a single count. The V call is TRBV24-1, the J call TRBJ2-2; TRBD2 matches at 10 bases. V shed 1 base, J shed 6 bases, and the junction held 7 bases outside the gene matches. The V gene's germline CDR1 is KGHDR and CDR2 SFDVKD. The CDR3 totals 17 residues. CDR3 sequence reads: CATSDLSGGAYPGELFF. Written as DNA, the CDR3 is TGTGCCACCAGTGATTTAAGCGGGGGGGCCTATCCCGGGGAGCTGTTTTTT.